The T cell receptor beta chain under discussion was sequenced for a study of blood T cell repertoires in COVID-19. The wider study: Samples representing acute and convalescent COVID-19 were sourced from the United States, Italy and Spain.

Trimming shortened V by 5 bases and J by 7 bases, and 17 bases separated the two germline ends. The CDR3 contains 14 residues. Germline loops: CDR1 MNHEY, CDR2 SMNVEV (reference sequence). The table came from immunoSEQ multiplex PCR; TCRdb's copy has only in-frame clones and leaves some out. The repertoire includes fewer than 300,000 clones, 81% of them detected once, and around 2.9% sits in the top ten. The origin of this receptor is a woman aged 60 to 75 with active or convalescent COVID-19. V and J are TRBV27 and TRBJ1-2, with a possible D match to TRBD1 (6 bases). The sample taken for sequencing was peripheral blood. The CDR3 DNA reads TGTGCCAGCAGTCCGGGGGGGCCCAGAGGTGGCTACACCTTC. Its protein is CASSPGGPRGGYTF.